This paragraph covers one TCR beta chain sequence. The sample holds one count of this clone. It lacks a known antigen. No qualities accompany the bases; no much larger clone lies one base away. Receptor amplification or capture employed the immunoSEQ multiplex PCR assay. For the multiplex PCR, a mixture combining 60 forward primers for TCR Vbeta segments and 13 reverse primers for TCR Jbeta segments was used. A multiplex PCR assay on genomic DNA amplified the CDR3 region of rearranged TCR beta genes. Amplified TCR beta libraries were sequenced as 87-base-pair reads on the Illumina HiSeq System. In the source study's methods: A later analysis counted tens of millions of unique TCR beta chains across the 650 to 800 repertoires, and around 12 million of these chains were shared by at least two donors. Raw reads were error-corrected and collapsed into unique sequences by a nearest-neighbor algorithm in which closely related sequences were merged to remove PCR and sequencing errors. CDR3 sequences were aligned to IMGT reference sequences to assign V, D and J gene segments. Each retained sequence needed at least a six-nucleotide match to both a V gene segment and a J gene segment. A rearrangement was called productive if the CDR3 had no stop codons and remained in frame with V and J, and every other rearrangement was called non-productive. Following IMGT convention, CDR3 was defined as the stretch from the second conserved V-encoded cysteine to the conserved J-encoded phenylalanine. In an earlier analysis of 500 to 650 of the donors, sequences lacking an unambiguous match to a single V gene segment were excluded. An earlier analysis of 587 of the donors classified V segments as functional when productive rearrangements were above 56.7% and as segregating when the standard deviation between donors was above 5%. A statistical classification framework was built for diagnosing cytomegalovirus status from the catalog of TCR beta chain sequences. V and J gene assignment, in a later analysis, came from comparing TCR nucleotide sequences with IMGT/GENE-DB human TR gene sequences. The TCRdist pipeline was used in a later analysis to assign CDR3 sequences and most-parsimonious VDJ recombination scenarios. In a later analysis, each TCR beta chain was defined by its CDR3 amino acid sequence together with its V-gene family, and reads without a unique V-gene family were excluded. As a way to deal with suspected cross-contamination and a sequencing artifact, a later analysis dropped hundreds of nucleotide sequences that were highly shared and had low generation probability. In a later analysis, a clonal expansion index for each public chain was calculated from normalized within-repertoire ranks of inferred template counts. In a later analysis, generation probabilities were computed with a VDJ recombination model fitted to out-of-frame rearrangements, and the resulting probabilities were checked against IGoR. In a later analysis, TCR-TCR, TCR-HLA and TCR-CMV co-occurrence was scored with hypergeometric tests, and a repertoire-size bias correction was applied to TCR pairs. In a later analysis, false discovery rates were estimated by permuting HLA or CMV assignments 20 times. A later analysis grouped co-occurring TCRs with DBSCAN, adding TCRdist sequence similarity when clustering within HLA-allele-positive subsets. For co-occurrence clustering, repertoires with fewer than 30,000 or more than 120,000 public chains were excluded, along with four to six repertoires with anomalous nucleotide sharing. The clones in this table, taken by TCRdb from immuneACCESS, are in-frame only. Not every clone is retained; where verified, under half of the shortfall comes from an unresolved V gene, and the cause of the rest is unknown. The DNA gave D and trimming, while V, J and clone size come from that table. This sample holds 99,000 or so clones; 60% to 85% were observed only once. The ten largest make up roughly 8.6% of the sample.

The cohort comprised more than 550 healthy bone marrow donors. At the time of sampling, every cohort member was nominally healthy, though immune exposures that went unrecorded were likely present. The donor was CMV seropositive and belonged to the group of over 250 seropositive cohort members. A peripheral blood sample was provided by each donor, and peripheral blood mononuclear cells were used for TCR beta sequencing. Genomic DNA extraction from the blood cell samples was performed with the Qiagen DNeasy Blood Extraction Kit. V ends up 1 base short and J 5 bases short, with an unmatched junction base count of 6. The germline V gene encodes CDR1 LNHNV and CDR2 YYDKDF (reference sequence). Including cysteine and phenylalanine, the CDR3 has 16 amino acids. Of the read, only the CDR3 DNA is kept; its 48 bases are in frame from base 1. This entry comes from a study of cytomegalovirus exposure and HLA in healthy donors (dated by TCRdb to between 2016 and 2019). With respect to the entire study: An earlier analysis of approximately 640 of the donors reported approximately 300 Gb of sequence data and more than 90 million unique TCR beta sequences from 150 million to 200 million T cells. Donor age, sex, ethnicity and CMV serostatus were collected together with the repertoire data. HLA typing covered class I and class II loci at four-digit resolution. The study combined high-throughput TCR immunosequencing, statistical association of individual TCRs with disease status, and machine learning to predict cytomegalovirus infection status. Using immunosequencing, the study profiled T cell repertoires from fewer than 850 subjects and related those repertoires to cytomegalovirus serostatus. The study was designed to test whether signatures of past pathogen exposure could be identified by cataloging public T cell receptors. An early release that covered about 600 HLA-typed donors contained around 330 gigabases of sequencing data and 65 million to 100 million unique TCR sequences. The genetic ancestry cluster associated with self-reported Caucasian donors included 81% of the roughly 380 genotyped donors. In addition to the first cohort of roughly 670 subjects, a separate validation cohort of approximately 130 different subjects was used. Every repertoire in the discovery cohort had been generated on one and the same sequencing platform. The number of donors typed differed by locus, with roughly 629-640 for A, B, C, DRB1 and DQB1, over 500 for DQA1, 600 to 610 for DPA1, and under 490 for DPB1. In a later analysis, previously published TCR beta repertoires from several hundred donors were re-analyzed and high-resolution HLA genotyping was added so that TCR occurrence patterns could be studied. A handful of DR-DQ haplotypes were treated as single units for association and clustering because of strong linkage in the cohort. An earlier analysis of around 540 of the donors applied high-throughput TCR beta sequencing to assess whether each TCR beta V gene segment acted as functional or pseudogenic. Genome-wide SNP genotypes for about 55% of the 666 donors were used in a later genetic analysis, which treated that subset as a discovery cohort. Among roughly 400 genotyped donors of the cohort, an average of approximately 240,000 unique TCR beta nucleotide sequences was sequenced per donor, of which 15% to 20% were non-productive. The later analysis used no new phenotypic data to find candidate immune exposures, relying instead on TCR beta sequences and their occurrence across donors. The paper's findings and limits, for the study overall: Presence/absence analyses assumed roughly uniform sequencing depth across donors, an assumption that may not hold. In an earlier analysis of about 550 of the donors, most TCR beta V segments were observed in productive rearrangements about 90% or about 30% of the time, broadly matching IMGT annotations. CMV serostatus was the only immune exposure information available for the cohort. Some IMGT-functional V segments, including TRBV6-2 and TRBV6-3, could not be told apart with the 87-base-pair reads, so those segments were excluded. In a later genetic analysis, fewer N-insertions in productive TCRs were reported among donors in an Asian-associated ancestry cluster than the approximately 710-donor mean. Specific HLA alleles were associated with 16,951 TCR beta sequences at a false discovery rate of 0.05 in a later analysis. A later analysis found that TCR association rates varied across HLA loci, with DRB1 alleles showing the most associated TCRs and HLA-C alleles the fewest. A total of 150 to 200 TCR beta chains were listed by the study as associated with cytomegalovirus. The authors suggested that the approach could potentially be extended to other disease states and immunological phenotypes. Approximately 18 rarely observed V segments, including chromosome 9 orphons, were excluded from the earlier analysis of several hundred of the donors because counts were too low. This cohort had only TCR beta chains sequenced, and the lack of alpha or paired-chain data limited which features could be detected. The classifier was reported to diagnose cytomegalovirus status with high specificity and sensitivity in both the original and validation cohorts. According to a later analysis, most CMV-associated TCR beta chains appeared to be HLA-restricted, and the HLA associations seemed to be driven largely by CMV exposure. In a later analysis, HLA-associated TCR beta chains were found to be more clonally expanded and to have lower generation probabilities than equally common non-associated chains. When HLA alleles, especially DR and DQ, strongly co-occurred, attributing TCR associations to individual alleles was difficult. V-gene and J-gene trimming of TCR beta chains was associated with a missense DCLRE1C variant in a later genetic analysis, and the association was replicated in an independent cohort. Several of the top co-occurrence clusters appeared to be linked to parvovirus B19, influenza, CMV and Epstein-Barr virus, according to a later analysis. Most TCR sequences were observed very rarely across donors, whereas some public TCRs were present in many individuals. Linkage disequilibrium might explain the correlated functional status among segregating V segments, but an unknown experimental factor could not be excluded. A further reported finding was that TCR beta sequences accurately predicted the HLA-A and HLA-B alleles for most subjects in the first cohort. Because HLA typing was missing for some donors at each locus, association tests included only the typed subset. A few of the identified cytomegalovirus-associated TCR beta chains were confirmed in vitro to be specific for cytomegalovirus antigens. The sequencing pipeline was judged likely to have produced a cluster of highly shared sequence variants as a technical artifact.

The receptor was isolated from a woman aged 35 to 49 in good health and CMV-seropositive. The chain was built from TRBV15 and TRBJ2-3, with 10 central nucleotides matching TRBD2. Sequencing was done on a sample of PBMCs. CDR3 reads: CATSRAQRGGRDTQYF. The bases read TGTGCCACCAGCAGAGCTCAGCGGGGGGGCAGAGATACGCAGTATTTT. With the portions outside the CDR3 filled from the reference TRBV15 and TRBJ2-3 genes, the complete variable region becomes DAMVIQNPRYQVTQFGKPVTLSCSQTLNHNVMYWYQQKSSQAPKLLFHYYDKDFNNEADTPDNFQSRRPNTSFCFLDIRSPGLGDTAMYLCATSRAQRGGRDTQYFGPGTRLTVL.